Presented here are 21 T cell receptor beta chains from one specimen sequenced in a study of regulatory T cells in long-lasting Graves disease. Time point indicated: persistent/refractory GD, antithyroid drugs over 5 years with positive TRAb. Following extraction of RNA from PBMCs, that RNA was used to make the TCR library. In building TCR beta libraries, iRepertoire HTBI primers were used together with Arm-PCR of CDR3 regions. A single record per CDR3 protein comes from TCRdb applying MiXCR to the multiplex PCR reads. This sample has roughly 700,000 distinct CDR3 sequences, with 25% to 30% found just once. Sample: peripheral blood mononuclear cells (PBMCs), taken when the disease was refractory, from a patient treated with antithyroid drugs. These TCRs come from a female donor with Graves disease.

The rearrangement links TRBV5-6 to TRBJ1-1; D is uncertain. Germline loops: CDR1 SGHDT, CDR2 YYEEEE. The CDR3 extends over 15 amino acids. Trimming removed 4 bases at V and 0 bases at J, with 13 bases between. CDR3: CASSPWTNMNTEAFF. CDR3 coding DNA: TGTGCCAGCAGCCCATGGACGAATATGAACACTGAAGCTTTCTTT.

Of note for this clonotype: At one end the junction does not follow the germline gene, possibly because of a read error. V is TRBV7-9 and J is TRBJ1-2; D remains unclear. Per germline, CDR1 SEHNR and CDR2 FQNEAQ (reference sequence). The CDR3 consists of 14 residues. Here the CDR3 reads CASSLSLQHYGCTF. CDR3 sequence (DNA): TGTGCCAGCAGCTTAAGTCTACAGCACTATGGCTGCACCTTC.

The genes are TRBV6-1 and TRBJ2-7; D is ambiguous. This CDR3 comprises 14 residues. From germline, CDR1 is MNHNS and CDR2 SASEGT. Between the trimmed V and J ends, which lost 6 bases and 0 bases, there was a span of 12 bases. The DNA of the CDR3 is TGTGCCAGCAGGGGTCCCTTGAGCTCCTACGAGCAGTACTTC. Translated: CASRGPLSSYEQYF.

The count of this clonotype is one. The DNA of the CDR3 is TGCAGTGCTAGAGATCGGATGGAGCCTTCCTACGAGCAGTACTTC. This gives the protein CSARDRMEPSYEQYF. V gene TRBV20-1 combines with J gene TRBJ2-7; D is unclear. CDR1 is DFQATT, CDR2 SNEGSKA, per germline (reference sequence). The CDR3 is made up of 15 amino acids. V was shortened by 0 bases and J by 1 base, with 13 bases between the two germline ends.

This clonotype was observed a few times. The gene calls are TRBV27 and TRBJ1-1, with D tentatively TRBD1 (6 bases). Germline CDR1 and CDR2: MNHEY and SMNVEV (reference sequence). The germline V and J ends were trimmed by 2 bases and 0 bases, with 16 bases remaining between them. This CDR3 is 17 amino acids long. In nucleotides, the CDR3 is TGTGCCAGCAGTTTAAGGTCGGGACACTACTTGAACACTGAAGCTTTCTTT. Translated: CASSLRSGHYLNTEAFF.

There are a few counts of this clonotype. This sequence joins TRBV29-1 and TRBJ2-5; D ambiguous. Between the trimmed V and J ends, which lost 3 bases and 0 bases, there was a span of 8 bases. The germline CDR1 and CDR2 sequences are SQVTM and ANQGSEA. The CDR3 consists of 13 residues. Here the CDR3 reads CSVERQNQETQYF. The CDR3 region has the DNA TGCAGCGTTGAGAGGCAGAACCAAGAGACCCAGTACTTC. The whole variable domain, filled in from reference TRBV29-1 and TRBJ2-5, reads SAVISQKPSRDICQRGTSLTIQCQVDSQVTMMFWYRQQPGQSLTLIATANQGSEATYESGFVIDKFPISRPNLTFSTLTVSNMSPEDSSIYLCSVERQNQETQYFGPGTRLLVL.

This clonotype has more than one count but fewer than ten. The chain joins TRBV14 to TRBJ2-7; TRBD1 aligns across 8 bases. The germline V gene has CDR1 SGHDN and CDR2 FVKESK. The CDR3 contains 14 residues. The trim removed 5 bases at V and 3 bases at J, leaving 6 bases unmatched. The CDR3, as DNA: TGTGCCAGCAGCTACGGACAGGGATTCTACGAGCAGTACTTC. The encoded protein is CASSYGQGFYEQYF.

The chain combines TRBV6-2 or TRBV6-3 with TRBJ2-1; 10 nucleotides agree with TRBD2. The CDR3 is 17 amino acids. Germline V CDR1 and CDR2: MNHEY, SVGEGT. Losses at the gene ends were 2 bases for V and 1 base for J; bases not matched to a gene: 5. CDR3 DNA: TGTGCCAGCAGTTACGAGAGCGGGAGGGGGTCCTACAATGAGCAGTTCTTC. Protein product: CASSYESGRGSYNEQFF.

This clonotype was observed many times. This chain connects TRBV2 to TRBJ2-5; D is unclear. CDR1 SNHLY and CDR2 FYNNEI come from the germline V gene. This CDR3 has 12 residues. The V gene lost 4 bases and the J gene lost 3 bases, with 6 bases spanning the gap. The CDR3 sequence is CASSGRKETQYF. The CDR3 DNA follows: TGTGCCAGCAGTGGACGTAAAGAGACCCAGTACTTC.

This clonotype was seen a handful of times. For the CDR3, the DNA is TGTGCCAGCAGCCATGCCGGGACAGGGGGCTCCTACGAGCAGTACTTC. Its translation is CASSHAGTGGSYEQYF. V and J are TRBV3-1 and TRBJ2-7; 11 bases line up with TRBD1. V dropped 3 bases and J dropped 0; count of bases not matched to a gene: 4. The CDR3 is 16 amino acids. Looked up from germline, CDR1 is LGHDT and CDR2 is YNNKEL (reference sequence).

This chain uses TRBV9 with TRBJ2-7; D unresolved. The CDR3 length is 12 residues. Germline CDR1 and CDR2: SGDLS and YYNGEE. V dropped 3 bases and J dropped 6 bases, with 10 bases sitting between them. The CDR3 DNA is TGTGCCAGCAGCGGATCTAGGTTCGAGCAGTACTTC. Its translation: CASSGSRFEQYF.

This clonotype came up a few times. The rearrangement uses TRBV7-3 and TRBJ1-6; D is uncertain. The CDR3 runs to 13 residues. CDR1 is SGHTA, CDR2 FQGTGA, per germline. V was clipped by 5 bases and J by 8 bases, with 10 bases between them. Here the CDR3 reads CASSRQNHSPLHF. CDR3 sequence (DNA): TGTGCCAGCAGCCGACAAAATCATTCACCCCTCCACTTT.

In the case of this clonotype: Since a much larger clone is just one base distant, this may be a read error. J is TRBJ1-3 and V is TRBV12-3 or TRBV12-4; TRBD1 aligns across 8 bases. CDR3 size: 13 residues. CDR3 DNA: TGTGCCAGCAGGCCCACAGGGGGAAACGCCATATATTTT. Amino acid sequence: CASRPTGGNAIYF.

At least ten counts were recorded for this clonotype. The chain is built from TRBV28 and TRBJ2-7, with D unresolved. CDR1 and CDR2 (germline): MDHEN, SYDVKM. V lost 5 bases to trimming and J lost 7 bases, with 9 bases between them. This CDR3 contains 11 residues. The CDR3 loop reads CASSPLGEQYF. The CDR3 DNA sequence: TGTGCCAGCAGTCCGTTGGGGGAGCAGTACTTC.

V gene TRBV20-1 combines with J gene TRBJ2-2, with 7 bases identical to TRBD2. Trimming cost V 4 bases and J 2 bases; bases outside gene matches: 7. Germline V gene lookup returns CDR1 DFQATT and CDR2 SNEGSKA (reference sequence). The CDR3 covers 15 residues. The chain's CDR3 is CSAKGLAANTGELFF. The CDR3 region has the DNA TGCAGTGCTAAGGGCCTAGCGGCTAACACCGGGGAGCTGTTTTTT.

CDR3 sequence reads: CATSPRGRGLGNQPQHF. The CDR3 DNA sequence: TGTGCCACCAGCCCCCGTGGCAGGGGATTGGGCAATCAGCCCCAGCATTTT. J is TRBJ1-5 and V is TRBV15; a possible D gene is TRBD1 (6 bases). The CDR3 totals 17 residues. CDR1 LNHNV and CDR2 YYDKDF come from the germline V gene (reference sequence). V was trimmed by 5 bases and J by 2 bases, leaving 19 bases between them.

This sequence joins TRBV14 and TRBJ2-7, with 8 bases that match TRBD2. Trimming removed 1 base from V and 4 bases from J; junction bases left unmatched: 12. The CDR3 length is 17 residues. CDR1 and CDR2 from the germline V gene are SGHDN and FVKESK. The CDR3 DNA sequence: TGTGCCAGCAGCCAAGTGGGGATCGGGAGGGCCTCTTACGAGCAGTACTTC. As protein: CASSQVGIGRASYEQYF.

The chain has TRBV7-3 and TRBJ1-1, with TRBD1 matching over 7 bases. The germline V gene has CDR1 SGHTA and CDR2 FQGTGA. V was clipped by 2 bases and J by 1 base; unmatched bases: 7. This CDR3 region has 16 residues. The CDR3, as DNA: TGTGCCAGCAGCTTAGCCCACAGGGGTCGGAACACTGAAGCTTTCTTT. Its translation: CASSLAHRGRNTEAFF.

With respect to this clonotype: This sequence may be a read error, since a much larger clone differs from it by one base. This sequence joins TRBV2 and TRBJ1-2; D not certain. Germline V gives CDR1 SNHLY, CDR2 FYNNEI. The CDR3 sequence is 13 residues long. CDR3 bases: TGTGCCAGCAGAGACGACAAGAACCATGGCTACGCCTTC. This encodes CASRDDKNHGYAF. Using reference TRBV2 and TRBJ1-2 for the parts outside the CDR3, the full variable domain is EPEVTQTPSHQVTQMGQEVILRCVPISNHLYFYWYRQILGQKVEFLVSFYNNEISEKSEIFDDQFSVERPDGSNFTLKIRSTKLEDSAMYFCASRDDKNHGYAFGSGTRLTVV.

A note on this clonotype: Likely a read error: the CDR3 ends without its conserved phenylalanine or tryptophan. This sequence joins TRBV28 and TRBJ1-5; 7 positions match TRBD1. Germline CDR1 and CDR2: MDHEN and SYDVKM. The CDR3 has 15 residues. The CDR3 sequence is CAGSPTTGADQPQHS. CDR3 sequence (DNA): TGTGCCGGCAGTCCGACTACAGGGGCGGATCAGCCCCAGCATTCT.

This clonotype occurred a few times. This chain connects TRBV28 to TRBJ1-4, with TRBD1 matching 8 bases. Germline V CDR1 and CDR2: MDHEN, SYDVKM. The CDR3 has 14 amino acids. The V and J ends lost 6 bases and 10 bases, in that order; junction bases with no gene match: 10. The CDR3 is CASRKTGGSRKLFF. DNA of the CDR3: TGTGCCAGCAGAAAAACAGGGGGAAGCAGAAAACTGTTTTTT.